This is a list of T cell receptor beta chains from one sample in a study of cytomegalovirus exposure and HLA in healthy donors. Clones were sequenced by immunoSEQ multiplex PCR, and TCRdb holds only the in-frame ones, with some missing. The sample yields some 130,000 clones, less than 85% seen once. Input material: PBMCs. Receptors originate from a woman aged 60 to 75 in good health and CMV-seropositive. The CDR3 runs from the conserved cysteine through the conserved F or W. A D gene is named only where the DNA matches it firmly. Clone size, where shown, is once, few, many, or a class for clones that have expanded.

J gene: TRBJ1-1
clone size: -
D gene: -
V gene: TRBV2
CDR3 protein: CARNRVGDTEAFF
CDR3 DNA: TGTGCCAGGAACAGGGTAGGGGACACTGAAGCTTTCTTT

J gene: TRBJ2-2
clone size: -
D gene: -
V gene: TRBV5-1
CDR3 protein: CASSLPGQNTGELFF
CDR3 DNA: TGCGCCAGCAGCTTACCGGGACAGAACACCGGGGAGCTGTTTTTT

J gene: TRBJ2-5
clone size: once
D gene: -
V gene: TRBV6-5
CDR3 protein: CASSAQGTFETQYF
CDR3 DNA: TGTGCCAGCAGTGCCCAGGGAACCTTCGAGACCCAGTACTTC

J gene: TRBJ2-1
clone size: -
D gene: TRBD2
V gene: TRBV14
CDR3 protein: CASSPAWGLAGARYNEQFF
CDR3 DNA: TGTGCCAGCAGCCCAGCCTGGGGACTAGCGGGGGCAAGATACAATGAGCAGTTCTTC

J gene: TRBJ2-1
clone size: -
D gene: TRBD1
V gene: TRBV28
CDR3 protein: CASSLGTGQFNEQFF
CDR3 DNA: TGTGCCAGCAGTTTGGGGACAGGGCAGTTCAATGAGCAGTTCTTC

J gene: TRBJ1-1
clone size: -
D gene: -
V gene: TRBV2
CDR3 protein: CASSEHGGTEAFF
CDR3 DNA: TGTGCCAGCAGTGAGCACGGAGGCACTGAAGCTTTCTTT

J gene: TRBJ1-5
clone size: -
D gene: -
V gene: TRBV2
CDR3 protein: CASARAPNQPQHF
CDR3 DNA: TGTGCCAGCGCGAGGGCCCCCAATCAGCCCCAGCATTTT

J gene: TRBJ2-5
clone size: -
D gene: TRBD1
V gene: TRBV28
CDR3 protein: CASSLAGGRETQYF
CDR3 DNA: TGTGCCAGCAGCTTGGCAGGGGGCAGGGAGACCCAGTACTTC

J gene: TRBJ2-7
clone size: -
D gene: -
V gene: TRBV6-1
CDR3 protein: CASSEWGQGQYF
CDR3 DNA: TGTGCCAGCAGTGAATGGGGGCAGGGGCAGTACTTC

J gene: TRBJ1-3
clone size: -
D gene: -
V gene: TRBV18
CDR3 protein: CASSPPLSVAGNTIYF
CDR3 DNA: TGTGCCAGCTCACCACCTCTCTCGGTCGCAGGAAACACCATATATTTT

J gene: TRBJ2-1
clone size: -
D gene: TRBD2
V gene: TRBV30
CDR3 protein: CAWRGSSGAYNEQFF
CDR3 DNA: TGTGCCTGGAGAGGTTCTAGCGGGGCTTACAATGAGCAGTTCTTC

J gene: TRBJ1-1
clone size: -
D gene: TRBD1
V gene: TRBV6-5
CDR3 protein: CASSRQGTGAFF
CDR3 DNA: TGTGCCAGCAGTAGACAGGGGACCGGAGCTTTCTTT

J gene: TRBJ1-2
clone size: -
D gene: TRBD1
V gene: TRBV28
CDR3 protein: CASSLGQEYGYTF
CDR3 DNA: TGTGCCAGCAGTCTCGGACAGGAATATGGCTACACCTTC

J gene: TRBJ1-5
clone size: -
D gene: -
V gene: TRBV28
CDR3 protein: CASNRGYNQPQHF
CDR3 DNA: TGTGCCAGCAACCGGGGATACAATCAGCCCCAGCATTTT

J gene: TRBJ2-1
clone size: -
D gene: TRBD1
V gene: TRBV7-3
CDR3 protein: CASSLTPGTESYNEQFF
CDR3 DNA: TGTGCCAGCAGCTTAACTCCCGGGACAGAATCGTACAATGAGCAGTTCTTC

J gene: TRBJ1-4
clone size: few
D gene: TRBD1
V gene: TRBV15
CDR3 protein: CATSRGQGAIVTNEKLFF
CDR3 DNA: TGTGCCACCAGCAGAGGACAGGGGGCGATCGTAACTAATGAAAAACTGTTTTTT

J gene: TRBJ1-1
clone size: -
D gene: -
V gene: TRBV5-1
CDR3 protein: CASSLDSKNTEAFF
CDR3 DNA: TGCGCCAGCAGCTTGGACAGCAAGAACACTGAAGCTTTCTTT

J gene: TRBJ1-5
clone size: -
D gene: -
V gene: TRBV19
CDR3 protein: CASRGTPYSNQPQHF
CDR3 DNA: TGTGCCAGTAGAGGGACACCCTATAGCAATCAGCCCCAGCATTTT

J gene: TRBJ2-7
clone size: -
D gene: -
V gene: TRBV18
CDR3 protein: CASSPPVSSYEQYF
CDR3 DNA: TGTGCCAGCTCACCACCCGTTAGCTCCTACGAGCAGTACTTC

J gene: TRBJ2-7
clone size: -
D gene: -
V gene: TRBV10-3
CDR3 protein: CAISEVAGAEQYF
CDR3 DNA: TGTGCCATCAGTGAAGTAGCAGGGGCCGAGCAGTACTTC

J gene: TRBJ2-3
clone size: few
D gene: -
V gene: TRBV5-1
CDR3 protein: CASSLEGQGSDTQYF
CDR3 DNA: TGCGCCAGCAGCTTGGAAGGGCAGGGGTCCGATACGCAGTATTTT

J gene: TRBJ2-3
clone size: few
D gene: TRBD2
V gene: TRBV25-1
CDR3 protein: CASSGTSGWTDTQYF
CDR3 DNA: TGTGCCAGCAGTGGGACTAGCGGGTGGACAGATACGCAGTATTTT